Presented here are 18 T cell receptor beta chains from one specimen sequenced in a study of T cells in Graves' hyperthyroidism and ophthalmopathy. It was RNA transcripts that yielded the amplified TCR beta CDR3 regions. HTBI primers were the set used in a first-round RT-PCR of the TCR CDR3. TCRdb reprocessed the multiplex PCR reads with MiXCR, giving one entry per CDR3 protein. This sample has about 58,000 distinct CDR3 sequences, with 49% found just once. Sequencing used blood. These receptors were collected from a woman in her twenties or thirties with Graves' ophthalmopathy.

This clonotype appeared a few times. The chain links TRBV27 to TRBJ2-7, with 9 bases identical to TRBD2. V was pared by 2 bases and J by 3 bases, with 11 bases of the junction left unmatched. This CDR3 is 17 amino acids long. Germline V gene sequence: CDR1 MNHEY, CDR2 SMNVEV (reference sequence). The CDR3 coding sequence is TGTGCCAGCAGTTTAATGCCTAGCGGGAATGGGTACTACGAGCAGTACTTC. It encodes CASSLMPSGNGYYEQYF.

The chain couples TRBV19 to TRBJ2-7; tentatively, D is TRBD1 (5 bases). Germline V gene lookup returns CDR1 LNHDA and CDR2 SQIVND (reference sequence). The CDR3 consists of 13 residues. Trimming stripped 5 bases from V and 5 bases from J, with 13 bases between. The CDR3 DNA is TGTGCCAGTAGTGTCCTACAGGCTAACGAGCAGTACTTC. Its translation is CASSVLQANEQYF.

This clonotype was seen many times. This rearrangement joins TRBV6-7 to TRBJ2-7, with D hard to call. TRBV6-7 has ORF status, its function being uncertain. The CDR3 loop spans 15 amino acids. V lost 0 bases, J lost 0 bases, and 9 bases lay in between. The chain's CDR3 is CASSYSGGRSYEQYF. The CDR3 nucleotides read TGTGCCAGCAGTTACTCTGGCGGACGCTCCTACGAGCAGTACTTC.

The J gene is TRBJ2-3, the V gene TRBV18; 11 bases agree with TRBD1. The junction had 6 bases not matched to a gene; V was cut back by 5 bases and J by 2 bases. The CDR3 has 16 amino acids. Germline-derived CDR1 and CDR2 are KGHSH and LQKENI. In DNA, the CDR3 is TGTGCCAGCTCATCTGGGACAGGGGGAATCACAGATACGCAGTATTTT. This encodes CASSSGTGGITDTQYF.

Of note for this clonotype: In this CDR3 the conserved last residue, phenylalanine or tryptophan, is missing, so a read error is likely. It is unclear where the CDR3 begins or ends on the DNA, so no DNA is shown, and the CDR3 is as TCRdb lists it. This chain uses TRBV20-1 with TRBJ1-2; the table assigns TRBD1, which was not confirmed against the DNA. Per germline, CDR1 DFQATT and CDR2 SNEGSKA (reference sequence). The CDR3 region is 10 residues in length, termini included. CDR3: CSATRTGATY.

This chain connects TRBV2 to TRBJ2-3; possibly TRBD2 for D (5 bases). V was shortened by 2 bases and J by 4 bases, with 7 bases between the two germline ends. Germline V gene lookup returns CDR1 SNHLY and CDR2 FYNNEI. The CDR3 extends over 13 amino acids. The CDR3 protein is CASSERTSDTQYF. Here the CDR3 DNA reads TGTGCCAGCAGTGAAAGGACTTCAGATACGCAGTATTTT.

About this clonotype itself: At one end the junction does not follow the germline gene, possibly because of a read error. The chain combines TRBV28 with TRBJ1-6; 9 bases are shared with TRBD1. Germline V gene lookup returns CDR1 MDHEN and CDR2 SYDVKM. The CDR3 runs 14 residues. The CDR3 DNA reads as TGTGCCAGCAGTTTACGGGACAGGGAGGAATTTCGATCTTTT. Protein: CASSLRDREEFRSF.

The chain combines TRBV18 with TRBJ2-6; D gene unclear. The CDR3 is 16 amino acids. V lost 2 bases, J lost 0 bases, and 8 bases lay in between. Per germline, CDR1 KGHSH and CDR2 LQKENI. The CDR3 nucleotides read TGTGCCAGCTCACCATGGGTAGGCTCTGGGGCCAACGTCCTGACTTTC. The encoded protein is CASSPWVGSGANVLTF.

The chain carries TRBV20-1 and TRBJ1-5; D uncertain. This CDR3 has 9 residues. Germline V CDR1 and CDR2: DFQATT, SNEGSKA (reference sequence). Trimming removed 3 bases from V and 10 bases from J, with 4 bases in between. The CDR3 is CSARGPQHF. The CDR3 nucleotides are TGCAGTGCTAGGGGACCCCAGCATTTT.

The V call is TRBV20-1, the J call TRBJ1-3; TRBD1 might be the D (5 bases). The CDR3 is 14 amino acids. V lost 4 bases, J lost 0 bases, and 10 bases lay in between. In germline, CDR1 is DFQATT, CDR2 SNEGSKA (reference sequence). The CDR3: CSATQGYSGNTIYF. The CDR3 DNA sequence: TGCAGTGCTACTCAGGGTTACTCTGGAAACACCATATATTTT.

This clonotype was picked up many times. The rearrangement joins TRBV28 to TRBJ2-7; D ambiguous. The V end lost 3 bases, the J end lost 9 bases, and 9 bases lay between the germline ends. CDR1 and CDR2 (germline): MDHEN, SYDVKM. The CDR3 contains 11 residues. In DNA, the CDR3 is TGTGCCAGCAGTTTTACCGTGCGGCAGTACTTC. This encodes CASSFTVRQYF. The full variable domain, rest sourced from reference TRBV28 and TRBJ2-7, is DVKVTQSSRYLVKRTGEKVFLECVQDMDHENMFWYRQDPGLGLRLIYFSYDVKMKEKGDIPEGYSVSREKKERFSLILESASTNQTSMYLCASSFTVRQYFGPGTRLTVT.

This clonotype was seen ten or more times. Compared with germline, one end of the junction differs, possibly owing to a read error. In DNA, the CDR3 is TGTGCCAGCACCTTAGTCCACGGGGCCGGGGAGCTGTTTTTT. The encoded protein is CASTLVHGAGELFF. The genes are TRBV7-8 and TRBJ2-2; possible D gene TRBD2, 5 bases. Germline CDR1 SGHVS, CDR2 FQNEAQ. CDR3 length equals 14 residues.

There are many counts of this clonotype. This rearrangement joins TRBV10-2 to TRBJ2-5; weak D call: TRBD2 (6 bases). The germline V gene has CDR1 WSHSY and CDR2 SAAADI. The CDR3 length is 13 residues. With 6 bases removed from V and 2 bases from J, the gap between germline ends came to 10 bases. The CDR3 bases are TGCGCCAGCAGCGGGGGACGGCAAGAGACCCAGTACTTC. This gives the protein CASSGGRQETQYF.

Regarding this clonotype: The conserved phenylalanine or tryptophan is not found at the CDR3 terminus, so this likely reflects a read error. The chain joins TRBV24-1 to TRBJ2-3; possibly TRBD1 or TRBD2 for D (6 bases each). V gave up 1 base and J gave up 3 bases, with 10 bases separating them. The CDR3 extends over 15 amino acids. Germline lookup yields CDR1 KGHDR and CDR2 SFDVKD. The CDR3 loop reads CATSDLRRGTDTQYS. CDR3 bases: TGTGCCACCAGTGATTTAAGGAGGGGGACAGATACGCAGTATTCT.

This clonotype showed up many times. The V gene is TRBV9, the J gene TRBJ2-6; 12 nucleotides match TRBD1. Trimming removed 2 bases from V and 3 bases from J; junction bases left unmatched: 3. CDR3 length: 17 residues. Germline-derived CDR1 and CDR2 are SGDLS and YYNGEE. CDR3 sequence (DNA): TGTGCCAGCAGCGTTCGGGACAGGGGGCTTGGGGCCAACGTCCTGACTTTC. Encoded protein: CASSVRDRGLGANVLTF.

Points on this clonotype: Given the absence of the conserved phenylalanine or tryptophan at the CDR3 end, a read error is likely. The DNA is left out, because the CDR3 cannot be placed on it with certainty; the CDR3 is given as TCRdb lists it. CDR3 region: CASSLDLR. The chain joins TRBV7-2 to TRBJ1-2. The CDR3 adds up to 8 amino acids, both ends counted. Germline-derived CDR1 and CDR2 are SGHTA and FQGNSA.

Many counts were recorded for this clonotype. The chain links TRBV6-5 to TRBJ2-7; 8 nucleotides line up with TRBD2. This CDR3 comprises 16 residues. With 2 bases clipped from V and 5 bases from J, the junction kept 11 bases outside the gene matches. Germline lookup yields CDR1 MNHEY and CDR2 SVGAGI. CDR3 sequence: CASSYTRGSGKDEQYF. DNA of the CDR3: TGTGCCAGCAGTTACACCCGGGGTAGCGGGAAGGACGAGCAGTACTTC.

V usage is TRBV20-1 and J usage is TRBJ2-1, with TRBD2 matching over 12 bases. After removal of 5 bases from V and 8 bases from J, the junction contained 10 bases not matched to a gene. Looked up from germline, CDR1 is DFQATT and CDR2 is SNEGSKA (reference sequence). The CDR3 totals 15 residues. The CDR3 protein is CSADSTSGRIHEQFF. In DNA, the CDR3 is TGCAGTGCTGATTCGACTAGCGGGAGAATCCATGAGCAGTTCTTC.